This TCR beta chain came from a study of Ad26.COV2.S vaccination and SARS-CoV-2 variants (dated by TCRdb to the early 2020s). About the investigation overall: Vaccine-arm donors came from COV1001, a multicentre, randomized, double-blind, placebo-controlled phase I-IIa trial of Ad26.COV2.S in healthy adults. A total of roughly 32 samples were included in the TCR-sequenced set, comprising around 19 Ad26.COV2.S vaccine recipients, 5 placebo recipients and 8 SARS-CoV-2 convalescent individuals. Trial participants were randomized into five groups of five: low-dose or high-dose Ad26.COV2.S given once or twice, or placebo on both occasions. Investigators did not know the trial group allocation while performing experiments and assessing outcomes. TCRbeta repertoire sequencing served as the tool for gauging how specific and how broad the SARS-CoV-2-reactive T cell receptors were following Ad26.COV2.S vaccination. Ad26.COV2.S was given intramuscularly at 5x10^10 or 1x10^11 viral particles, as a single shot or as two shots 56 days apart. The study at large found these results: The authors noted that the TCR breadth and depth analyses may have underestimated total T cell responses. Comparing responses between vaccine doses or regimens was not something the study was powered to do. Vaccine and placebo recipients had comparable non-spike TCR breadth, which fits with the vaccine containing only spike. Spike-specific TCR breadth was higher in Ad26.COV2.S recipients than in placebo recipients (P = 0.0014). Substantial breadth of spike-specific CD8+ and CD4+ T cell responses was reported after vaccination.

With regard to this clone: Its antigen is unknown. Base quality data are lacking; no much larger clone is found one base away.

The CDR3 measures 14 amino acids from cysteine to phenylalanine. The only DNA kept is the CDR3, 42 bases in frame from the first base. At the junction V is shortened by 3 bases and J by 0 bases, with 9 bases in between. From the germline V gene (reference sequence), CDR1 is SEHNR and CDR2 is FQNEAQ. TCRbeta CDR3 regions were sequenced with the immunoSEQ Assay. After extraction, genomic DNA underwent amplification by bias-controlled multiplex PCR, followed by high-throughput sequencing. The paper's data handling went like this. To quantify the absolute abundance of each unique TCRbeta CDR3 region, sequences were collapsed and filtered. Usable DNA was measured by amplifying reference genes present in all nucleated cells, and TCRbeta template counts were normalized to that usable DNA to estimate T cell fraction. Repertoire TCRs were annotated as SARS-CoV-2-specific by exact matching of V gene, CDR3 amino acid sequence and J gene to a known reactive TCR set. The reference SARS-CoV-2 TCR set was obtained from MIRA and was filtered for enrichment in COVID-19-positive ImmuneCODE repertoires, whereby public or cross-reactive TCRs were removed. Based on the MIRA antigens, annotated TCRs were further analysed at the level of specific ORF or position within ORF. Depth was the summed frequency of annotated unique rearrangements, while breadth was defined as annotated unique rearrangements over total unique productive rearrangements. Two-sided Wilcoxon rank-sum tests were used to compare TCR breadth between groups. Entries here come from immuneACCESS through TCRdb and include only in-frame sequences with V and J called. Some clones fail to appear in such tables; in the studies checked, an unresolved V gene covers under half of the shortfall, and the cause of the remainder is unknown. V and J calls and clone size are those listed in that table; D and trimming were worked out from the DNA. The sample contains hundreds of thousands of clones, around 86% of them found a single time. Clones ranked in the top ten supply about 3% of the sample.

This specimen's treatment or condition label, interpreted: over 15 received Ad26.COV2.S at low or high dose, single or two shots; 5 received placebo; per-sample allocation not given. For vaccine and placebo recipients, the sequenced repertoires came from samples collected on day 63 after the first injection. Between 29 July and 7 August 2020, Cohort 1b enrolled around 25 adults aged 18-55 years at one site in Boston, USA. As a vaccine, Ad26.COV2.S was a replication-incompetent adenovirus type 26 vector that expressed a prefusion-stabilized SARS-CoV-2 spike protein derived from the original Wuhan strain.

The receptor was derived from a person aged 18 to 59 who received the Ad26.COV2.S COVID-19 vaccine or a placebo. The rearranged chain carries TRBV7-9 and TRBJ2-7; the D region possibly corresponds to TRBD2 (5 bases align). Sequenced here: peripheral blood, sampled in a trial of Ad26.COV2.S vaccine versus placebo. The CDR3 protein is CASSLDSNSYEQYF. The DNA is TGTGCCAGCAGCTTGGACTCCAACTCCTACGAGCAGTACTTC.